This T cell receptor beta chain was recovered during a study of blood T cell repertoires in COVID-19. Looking at the study overall: Specimens from acute and convalescent COVID-19 originated in the United States, Italy and Spain.

The CDR3 extends over 17 amino acids. With V trimmed by 1 base and J by 5 bases, 10 bases remained unmatched. Per the germline V gene, CDR1 is MGHRA and CDR2 is YSYEKL. Produced via immunoSEQ multiplex PCR; TCRdb's table is partial and in-frame only. The sample lists 130,000 to 150,000 clones; roughly 88% were seen once. This sequence joins TRBV4-1 and TRBJ2-2, with 7 bases aligning to TRBD1. The clonotype comes from a woman aged 50 to 65 with acute or convalescent COVID-19. Sequenced: peripheral blood. The CDR3 DNA sequence: TGCGCCAGCAGCCAAGGAGGTGGGACAGAAAAAACCGGGGAGCTGTTTTTT. Translated: CASSQGGGTEKTGELFF.